The 8 T cell receptor beta chains reported below all come from one sample, sequenced in a study of T cells in Graves' hyperthyroidism and ophthalmopathy. Authors of the study amplified TCR beta CDR3 regions from RNA transcripts. Using the HTBI primer set, a first-round RT-PCR was run on the TCR CDR3. TCRdb reanalysed the multiplex PCR reads using MiXCR and keeps one entry per CDR3 protein. The table lists about 420,000 distinct CDR3 sequences, roughly 13% of them singletons. The specimen was blood. Every receptor here comes from a woman between 18 and 30 years old with Graves' hyperthyroidism.

The V gene is TRBV25-1, the J gene TRBJ2-5, with D unresolved. The CDR3 loop spans 15 amino acids. The germline CDR1 and CDR2 sequences are MGHDK and SYGVNS. Trimming left V 3 bases short and J 2 bases short, with 13 bases between. CDR3 amino acids: CASSDSGRWQETQYF. The CDR3 nucleotides read TGTGCCAGCAGTGACTCAGGACGGTGGCAAGAGACCCAGTACTTC.

The chain recombines TRBV7-3 with TRBJ2-1, with 7 bases fitting TRBD1. With 2 bases clipped from V and 4 bases from J, the junction kept 5 bases outside the gene matches. CDR1 and CDR2 from the germline V gene are SGHTA and FQGTGA. This CDR3 is built from 15 residues. The CDR3 reads CASSLRDRAYNEQFF. CDR3 in DNA: TGTGCCAGCAGCTTACGGGACAGAGCATACAATGAGCAGTTCTTC.

This clonotype showed up just a few times. The genes are TRBV19 and TRBJ1-1; 8 bases align to TRBD1. The CDR3 totals 15 residues. With V trimmed by 10 bases and J by 7 bases, 17 bases remained unmatched. Germline V lookup: CDR1 LNHDA, CDR2 SQIVND (reference sequence). The CDR3 is CATAAPRGRRVEAFF. CDR3 DNA sequence: TGTGCCACGGCGGCCCCCAGGGGGCGAAGAGTTGAAGCTTTCTTT.

About this clonotype: A much larger clone differs by one base, so this may be a read error. The CDR3 here is CASSPYSGTSVVCNEQFF. As DNA, the CDR3 is TGTGCCAGCAGTCCATATTCCGGGACTAGCGTGGTCTGCAATGAGCAGTTCTTC. The genes are TRBV27 and TRBJ2-1; 10 bases line up with TRBD2. CDR1 is MNHEY, CDR2 SMNVEV, per germline (reference sequence). This CDR3 region has 18 residues. J was trimmed by 6 bases and V by 5 bases; bases with no gene match: 16.

The chain is built from TRBV19 and TRBJ1-1; tentatively, D is TRBD1 (5 bases). V was shortened by 0 bases and J by 5 bases, with 7 bases between the two germline ends. The CDR3 has 13 amino acids. Germline loops: CDR1 LNHDA, CDR2 SQIVND (reference sequence). The CDR3 spells CASSIDRGTEAFF. As DNA, the CDR3 is TGTGCCAGTAGTATAGATCGGGGGACTGAAGCTTTCTTT.

This chain connects TRBV9 to TRBJ2-7, with 7 bases identical to TRBD1. Trimming at V came to 4 bases and at J to 3 bases, leaving 7 bases not matched to a gene. This CDR3 is built from 14 residues. The V gene's germline CDR1 is SGDLS and CDR2 YYNGEE. CDR3 sequence: CASSPSGQVYEQYF. In DNA form, the CDR3 reads TGTGCCAGCAGCCCGAGCGGACAGGTCTACGAGCAGTACTTC.

This clonotype was detected ten times or more. This chain links TRBV5-1 with TRBJ1-2; possibly TRBD1 for D (5 bases). Germline V gene lookup returns CDR1 SGHRS and CDR2 YFSETQ. This CDR3 spans 13 amino acids. V was shortened by 0 bases and J by 7 bases, with 10 bases between the two germline ends. The CDR3 protein is CASSLASQGGYTF. CDR3 sequence (DNA): TGCGCCAGCAGCTTGGCCTCTCAGGGTGGCTACACCTTC.

This clonotype was counted a few times. The chain is built from TRBV11-2 and TRBJ2-2, with 7 nucleotides matching TRBD2. Trimming removed 5 bases from V and 3 bases from J; junction bases left unmatched: 12. The V gene's germline CDR1 is SGHAT and CDR2 FQNNGV. This CDR3 region has 17 residues. CDR3 protein: CASSRRGLADHTGELFF. The CDR3, as DNA: TGTGCCAGCAGCCGGCGGGGCCTAGCGGATCACACCGGGGAGCTGTTTTTT.